The 30 T cell receptor beta chains below all came from one sample that was sequenced in a study of shared clonotypes between healthy human individuals. Assay: immunoSEQ multiplex PCR; the TCRdb copy retains only in-frame clones and omits some. The sample carries fewer than 850,000 clones, approximately 96% recorded once. CD45RO negativity and positive selection for CCR7 defined naive CD8 cells, a population that excluded terminally differentiated effector memory CD45RA+ cells. The sample comprised naive CD8+ T cells sorted from blood. The receptors shown here come from a man under 40 in good health.

The rearrangement uses TRBV7-9 and TRBJ2-7, with D possibly matching TRBD1 (5 bases). Deletions cut 5 bases from V and 2 bases from J, with 16 bases between. Germline V CDR1 and CDR2: SEHNR, FQNEAQ (reference sequence). This CDR3 has 15 residues. The CDR3 protein is CASSAEGAAAYEQYF. CDR3 DNA sequence: TGTGCCAGCAGCGCTGAAGGGGCGGCAGCCTACGAGCAGTACTTC.

This chain uses TRBV29-1 with TRBJ2-2; unclear D gene. CDR3 size: 12 residues. The V and J ends lost 5 bases and 6 bases respectively, with 10 bases between them. Germline assignment: CDR1 SQVTM and CDR2 ANQGSEA. The CDR3 bases are TGCAGCGTTACTGAGGTCGCCGGGGAGCTGTTTTTT. Protein product: CSVTEVAGELFF.

V usage is TRBV9 and J usage is TRBJ2-1; TRBD1 matches 8 bases. Germline CDR1 is SGDLS and CDR2 is YYNGEE. V was pared by 0 bases and J by 3 bases, with 14 bases of the junction left unmatched. This CDR3 comprises 19 residues. The CDR3 reads CASSVGQGAARIGYNEQFF. Written as DNA, the CDR3 is TGTGCCAGCAGCGTAGGCCAGGGGGCGGCCCGCATCGGCTACAATGAGCAGTTCTTC. Supplemented by reference TRBV9 and TRBJ2-1, the full variable domain reads DSGVTQTPKHLITATGQRVTLRCSPRSGDLSVYWYQQSLDQGLQFLIQYYNGEERAKGNILERFSAQQFPDLHSELNLSSLELGDSALYFCASSVGQGAARIGYNEQFFGPGTRLTVL.

As for this clone: The junction shows a germline mismatch at one end, possibly a read error. V and J are TRBV9 and TRBJ2-7, with D possibly matching TRBD1 (6 bases). In germline, CDR1 is SGDLS, CDR2 YYNGEE. The CDR3 length is 11 residues. The CDR3 reads CASSDPGHEDF. CDR3 nucleotide sequence: TGTGCCAGCAGCGACCCGGGACACGAAGACTTC.

The chain carries TRBV27 and TRBJ2-5; maybe TRBD1 (6 bases). The CDR3 extends over 15 amino acids. Germline V gene sequence: CDR1 MNHEY, CDR2 SMNVEV (reference sequence). V was pared by 5 bases and J by 3 bases, with 16 bases between. For the CDR3, the DNA is TGTGCCAGCAGTCCTCGGTGGGGGCAAAAAGAGACCCAGTACTTC. It is translated as CASSPRWGQKETQYF.

The chain links TRBV7-9 to TRBJ2-7, with D possibly TRBD1 on 6 matching bases. The germline gives CDR1 SEHNR, CDR2 FQNEAQ (reference sequence). The CDR3 has 13 residues. The V end lost 7 bases, the J end lost 0 bases, and 10 bases lay between the germline ends. CDR3 sequence: CASNRDTSYEQYF. In nucleotides, the CDR3 is TGTGCCAGCAACCGGGACACCTCCTACGAGCAGTACTTC. Together with reference TRBV7-9 and TRBJ2-7, the CDR3 gives the full variable domain: DTGVSQNPRHKITKRGQNVTFRCDPISEHNRLYWYRQTLGQGPEFLTYFQNEAQLEKSRLLSDRFSAERPKGSFSTLEIQRTEQGDSAMYLCASNRDTSYEQYFGPGTRLTVT.

The chain joins TRBV25-1 to TRBJ2-7; tentatively, D is TRBD1 or TRBD2 (5 bases each). Trimming took 5 bases from V and 7 from J, leaving 24 bases between them. The CDR3 sequence is 16 residues long. The V gene's germline CDR1 is MGHDK and CDR2 SYGVNS. CDR3 residues: CASSPRGGRAPGEQYF. In nucleotides, the CDR3 is TGTGCCAGCAGTCCCCGGGGCGGACGGGCACCTGGGGAGCAGTACTTC.

Of note for this clone: One end of the junction varies from germline; a read error may be responsible. The chain uses TRBV7-7 and TRBJ2-1; no clear D gene. The germline gives CDR1 SSHAT, CDR2 FNYEAQ (reference sequence). There are 17 residues in the CDR3. The CDR3 DNA sequence: TGTGCTAGCAGCTTAGATATTAGTGGGCCCATTAACAATGAGCAGTTCTTC. Protein: CASSLDISGPINNEQFF.

This clone was counted a single time. The chain uses TRBV9 and TRBJ2-3; D might be TRBD2 (6 bases). The CDR3 contains 15 residues. CDR1 and CDR2 from the germline V gene are SGDLS and YYNGEE. V was shortened by 1 base and J by 2 bases, with 11 bases between the two germline ends. The CDR3 DNA sequence: TGTGCCAGCAGCGTATGGGGCGGGGACACAGATACGCAGTATTTT. This translates into CASSVWGGDTDTQYF. The variable domain in full, with the rest retrieved from reference TRBV9 and TRBJ2-3, is DSGVTQTPKHLITATGQRVTLRCSPRSGDLSVYWYQQSLDQGLQFLIQYYNGEERAKGNILERFSAQQFPDLHSELNLSSLELGDSALYFCASSVWGGDTDTQYFGPGTRLTVL.

This clone was observed a few times. The rearrangement links TRBV5-6 to TRBJ2-1, with TRBD1 matching over 8 bases. Germline V gene data show CDR1 as SGHDT and CDR2 as YYEEEE. J gave up 6 bases and V 4 bases, and 12 bases lay outside the gene matches. The CDR3 has 16 amino acids. The CDR3 coding sequence is TGTGCCAGCAGCGCCGAGGGGACAGGAAGGGGCAATGAGCAGTTCTTC. Encoded protein: CASSAEGTGRGNEQFF. Using reference TRBV5-6 and TRBJ2-1 for the parts outside the CDR3, the full variable domain is DAGVTQSPTHLIKTRGQQVTLRCSPKSGHDTVSWYQQALGQGPQFIFQYYEEEERQRGNFPDRFSGHQFPNYSSELNVNALLLGDSALYLCASSAEGTGRGNEQFFGPGTRLTVL.

The V call is TRBV29-1, the J call TRBJ2-7; D is undetermined. Germline assignment: CDR1 SQVTM and CDR2 ANQGSEA. This CDR3 spans 15 amino acids. With 0 bases removed from V and 2 bases from J, the gap between germline ends came to 14 bases. The CDR3: CSVEDKDERAYEQYF. CDR3 DNA sequence: TGCAGCGTTGAAGATAAGGACGAAAGGGCCTACGAGCAGTACTTC.

For this clone: At one boundary the junction diverges from the germline segment, which might be a read error. The V gene is TRBV5-5, the J gene TRBJ2-7; D is perhaps TRBD1 (5 bases). CDR1 and CDR2 (germline): SGHKS, YYEKEE (reference sequence). The CDR3 is 10 amino acids. The CDR3 coding sequence is TGTGCCAGCAGCCAAAAAGACAGACACTTC. Residues: CASSQKDRHF.

The V and J genes are TRBV4-1 and TRBJ1-1; the match to TRBD1 covers 7 bases. Germline CDR1 is MGHRA and CDR2 is YSYEKL. There are 15 residues in the CDR3. V dropped 3 bases and J dropped 0; count of bases not matched to a gene: 4. The CDR3 region is CASSQRTGLNTEAFF. The CDR3 DNA reads as TGCGCCAGCAGCCAGCGGACAGGACTGAACACTGAAGCTTTCTTT.

The genes are TRBV4-3 and TRBJ2-5; 7 nucleotides line up with TRBD2. Near its end, the DNA agrees better with TRBJ2-7, so the J call may be wrong. Germline-derived CDR1 and CDR2 are LGHNA and YSLEER. The CDR3 is 15 amino acids. The CDR3: CASSQDLASGLEQYF. CDR3 coding DNA: TGCGCCAGCAGCCAAGATCTAGCTAGCGGCCTCGAGCAGTACTTC.

This chain joins TRBV4-1 and TRBJ2-1, with D perhaps matching TRBD1 (6 bases). The CDR3 extends over 15 amino acids. Trimming pared 4 bases from V and 5 bases from J, leaving 15 bases between. Germline V CDR1 and CDR2: MGHRA, YSYEKL. The CDR3 bases are TGCGCCAGCAGCCTCCTTTGGGACACCAACAATGAGCAGTTCTTC. This sequence encodes CASSLLWDTNNEQFF.

This clone was found once. The rearrangement joins TRBV11-3 to TRBJ2-1; 8 nucleotides match TRBD2. With 1 base clipped from V and 5 bases from J, the junction kept 10 bases outside the gene matches. The germline gives CDR1 SGHNT, CDR2 YENEEA. The CDR3 loop spans 17 amino acids. The CDR3 sequence: CASSLGAGVSPNNEQFF. CDR3 in DNA: TGTGCCAGCAGCTTAGGAGCGGGAGTCTCGCCTAACAATGAGCAGTTCTTC.

The rearrangement joins TRBV27 to TRBJ2-1; 7 bases match TRBD1. Germline lookup yields CDR1 MNHEY and CDR2 SMNVEV (reference sequence). V gave up 2 bases and J gave up 2 bases; unmatched junction bases: 15. The CDR3 has 19 residues. The CDR3 nucleotides are TGTGCCAGCAGTTTACGTCTGCCGGGACAGTGGGCCCCCTACAATGAGCAGTTCTTC. Translating it yields CASSLRLPGQWAPYNEQFF.

The chain has TRBV5-1 and TRBJ2-1; 8 bases agree with TRBD2. CDR3 length: 14 residues. Germline lookup yields CDR1 SGHRS and CDR2 YFSETQ. V was clipped by 4 bases and J by 3 bases; unmatched bases: 3. The CDR3 sequence is CASSREGHYNEQFF. CDR3 coding DNA: TGCGCCAGCAGCCGGGAGGGCCACTACAATGAGCAGTTCTTC.

As for this clone: Germline and junction disagree at one end, which may indicate a read error. The chain carries TRBV27 and TRBJ2-2; 12 bases align to TRBD2. Per germline, CDR1 MNHEY and CDR2 SMNVEV (reference sequence). CDR3 length: 16 residues. The CDR3 region is CASSPRTSGATGEPFF. The CDR3 DNA reads as TGTGCCAGCAGTCCCAGGACTAGCGGGGCTACCGGGGAGCCGTTTTTT.

This clone occurred once. V and J are TRBV29-1 and TRBJ1-1, with TRBD1 as a possible D gene (5 bases). V was clipped by 7 bases and J by 0 bases, with 18 bases between them. Germline CDR1 is SQVTM and CDR2 is ANQGSEA. The CDR3 totals 15 residues. The CDR3 sequence is CSGASGWGMNTEAFF. The DNA for the CDR3 is TGCAGCGGCGCATCGGGGTGGGGGATGAACACTGAAGCTTTCTTT.

The V gene is TRBV11-2, the J gene TRBJ2-1, with D tentatively TRBD2 (6 bases). Germline-derived CDR1 and CDR2 are SGHAT and FQNNGV. V lost 1 base and J lost 6, with 13 bases in between. The CDR3 is 15 residues long. The DNA for the CDR3 is TGTGCCAGCAGCTTAGGATTACGGGGAGGCAATGAGCAGTTCTTC. It yields the protein CASSLGLRGGNEQFF.

The J gene is TRBJ2-1, the V gene TRBV27; the match to TRBD2 covers 11 bases. The CDR3 is 16 amino acids. V lost 5 bases, J lost 3 bases, and 6 bases stayed unmatched. Germline V CDR1 and CDR2: MNHEY, SMNVEV (reference sequence). CDR3 in amino acids: CASSVGLAVDYNEQFF. CDR3 coding DNA: TGTGCCAGCAGTGTGGGACTAGCGGTAGACTACAATGAGCAGTTCTTC.

The CDR3 nucleotides read TGTGCCAGCAGTTACACGGGGGACAATGAGCAGTTCTTC. Amino acids: CASSYTGDNEQFF. V gene TRBV6-5 combines with J gene TRBJ2-1, with TRBD2 as a possible D gene (6 bases). CDR1 and CDR2 (germline): MNHEY, SVGAGI. The CDR3 has 13 residues. Trimming left V 2 bases short and J 5 bases short, with 7 bases between.

The rearrangement joins TRBV7-6 to TRBJ2-7; no definite D call. The ends were cut back, 1 base at V and 0 bases at J, with 7 bases in the middle. This CDR3 spans 14 amino acids. CDR1 is SGHVS, CDR2 FNYEAQ, per germline. CDR3 sequence (DNA): TGTGCCAGCAGCTTAGGGCCTGGCTCCTACGAGCAGTACTTC. Translating gives CASSLGPGSYEQYF.

The chain combines TRBV7-3 with TRBJ2-1; D might be TRBD2 (5 bases). The germline V and J ends were trimmed by 2 bases and 6 bases, with 20 bases remaining between them. The germline CDR1 and CDR2 sequences are SGHTA and FQGTGA. CDR3 length: 17 amino acids. The CDR3 spells CASSLVAKLRGGNEQFF. Written as DNA, the CDR3 is TGTGCCAGCAGCTTAGTAGCTAAACTTCGGGGTGGCAATGAGCAGTTCTTC.

The chain is built from TRBV29-1 and TRBJ2-1, with TRBD2 as a possible D gene (5 bases). Looked up from germline, CDR1 is SQVTM and CDR2 is ANQGSEA. CDR3 length: 15 residues. V was clipped by 2 bases and J by 7 bases, with 18 bases between them. CDR3 residues: CSVEIGWTEANEQFF. The CDR3 nucleotides read TGCAGCGTTGAAATCGGATGGACGGAGGCGAATGAGCAGTTCTTC.

The chain uses TRBV29-1 and TRBJ2-7; D gene uncertain. Looked up from germline, CDR1 is SQVTM and CDR2 is ANQGSEA. The V end was cut by 2 bases, the J end by 4 bases, with 9 bases between. This CDR3 contains 12 residues. This chain's CDR3 is CSVESEGYEQYF. Written as DNA, the CDR3 is TGCAGCGTTGAATCTGAAGGGTACGAGCAGTACTTC.

The rearrangement joins TRBV4-3 to TRBJ1-4, with 7 nucleotides matching TRBD1. The CDR3 length is 14 residues. The V and J ends lost 5 bases and 4 bases, in that order; junction bases with no gene match: 4. Germline lookup yields CDR1 LGHNA and CDR2 YSLEER. CDR3 sequence (DNA): TGCGCCAGCAGCGCCGGGACAGTTAATGAAAAACTGTTTTTT. The encoded protein is CASSAGTVNEKLFF.

The genes are TRBV9 and TRBJ2-7; D perhaps matches TRBD1 (5 bases). V was cut by 3 bases and J by 4 bases, with 14 bases left in between. This CDR3 is 14 amino acids long. Germline V gene lookup returns CDR1 SGDLS and CDR2 YYNGEE. The CDR3 reads CASSAGQGFYEQYF. In DNA form, the CDR3 reads TGTGCCAGCAGCGCAGGGCAGGGTTTTTACGAGCAGTACTTC. Variable domain in full (rest from reference TRBV9 and TRBJ2-7): DSGVTQTPKHLITATGQRVTLRCSPRSGDLSVYWYQQSLDQGLQFLIQYYNGEERAKGNILERFSAQQFPDLHSELNLSSLELGDSALYFCASSAGQGFYEQYFGPGTRLTVT.

V gene TRBV7-9 combines with J gene TRBJ1-4; a possible D gene is TRBD1 (5 bases). The CDR3 covers 14 residues. The V end was cut by 5 bases, the J end by 7 bases, with 14 bases between. Germline loops: CDR1 SEHNR, CDR2 FQNEAQ (reference sequence). DNA of the CDR3: TGTGCCAGCAGCCGGGACGGTGATCGTGAAAAACTGTTTTTT. This gives the protein CASSRDGDREKLFF.